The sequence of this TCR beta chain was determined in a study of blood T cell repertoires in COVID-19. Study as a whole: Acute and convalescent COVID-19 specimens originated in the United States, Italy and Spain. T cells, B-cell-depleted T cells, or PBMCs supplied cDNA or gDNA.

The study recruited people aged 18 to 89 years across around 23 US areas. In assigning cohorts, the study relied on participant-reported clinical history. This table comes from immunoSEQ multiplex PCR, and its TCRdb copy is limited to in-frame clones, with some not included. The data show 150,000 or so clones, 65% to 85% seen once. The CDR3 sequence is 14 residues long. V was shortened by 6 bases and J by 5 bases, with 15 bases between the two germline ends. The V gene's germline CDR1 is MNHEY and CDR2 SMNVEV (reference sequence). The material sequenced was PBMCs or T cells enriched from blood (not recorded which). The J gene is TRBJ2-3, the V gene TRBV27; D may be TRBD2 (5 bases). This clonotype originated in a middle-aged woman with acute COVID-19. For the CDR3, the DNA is TGTGCCAGCAGCAATCCGGGGATTGGAGATACGCAGTATTTT. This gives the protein CASSNPGIGDTQYF.